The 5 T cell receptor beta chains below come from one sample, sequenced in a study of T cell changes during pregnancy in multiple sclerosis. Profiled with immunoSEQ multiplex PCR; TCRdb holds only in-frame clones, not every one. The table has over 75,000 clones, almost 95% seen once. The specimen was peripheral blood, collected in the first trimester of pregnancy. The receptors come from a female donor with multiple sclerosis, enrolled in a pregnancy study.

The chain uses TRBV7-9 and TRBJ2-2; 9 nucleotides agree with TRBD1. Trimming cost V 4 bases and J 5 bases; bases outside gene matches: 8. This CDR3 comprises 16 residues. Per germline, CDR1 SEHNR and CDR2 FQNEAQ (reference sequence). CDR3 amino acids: CASSSHGQGITGELFF. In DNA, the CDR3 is TGTGCCAGCAGCTCACACGGACAGGGGATAACCGGGGAGCTGTTTTTT.

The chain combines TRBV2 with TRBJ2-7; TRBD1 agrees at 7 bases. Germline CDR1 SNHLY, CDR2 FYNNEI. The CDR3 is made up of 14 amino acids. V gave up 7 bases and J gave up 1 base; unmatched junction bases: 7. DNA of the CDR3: TGTGCCAGCACACCGGGACAGAGATCCTACGAGCAGTACTTC. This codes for CASTPGQRSYEQYF.

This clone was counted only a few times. CDR3 in DNA: TGTGCCAGCAGTTACCCCAGGGGACCTGAAGCTTTCTTT. Protein product: CASSYPRGPEAFF. This rearrangement joins TRBV6-6 to TRBJ1-1, with D possibly matching TRBD1 (6 bases). Germline-derived CDR1 and CDR2 are MNHNY and SVGAGI (reference sequence). The length of the CDR3 is 13 residues. Trimming removed 2 bases from V and 6 bases from J, with 10 bases in between.

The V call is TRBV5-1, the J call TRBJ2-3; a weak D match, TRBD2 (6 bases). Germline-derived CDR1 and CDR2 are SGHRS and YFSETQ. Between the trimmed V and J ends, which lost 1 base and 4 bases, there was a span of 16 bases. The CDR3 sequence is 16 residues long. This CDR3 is CASSLRPTGGADTQYF. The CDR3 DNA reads TGCGCCAGCAGCTTGAGGCCTACCGGCGGGGCAGATACGCAGTATTTT.

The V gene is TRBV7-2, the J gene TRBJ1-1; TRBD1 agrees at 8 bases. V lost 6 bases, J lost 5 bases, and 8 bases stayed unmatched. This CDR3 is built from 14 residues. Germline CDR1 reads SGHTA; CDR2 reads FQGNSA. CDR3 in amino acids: CASRPTGARTEAFF. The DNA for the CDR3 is TGTGCCAGCAGACCGACAGGGGCTCGGACTGAAGCTTTCTTT. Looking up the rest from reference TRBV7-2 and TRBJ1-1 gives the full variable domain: GAGVSQSPSNKVTEKGKDVELRCDPISGHTALYWYRQSLGQGLEFLIYFQGNSAPDKSGLPSDRFSAERTGGSVSTLTIQRTQQEDSAVYLCASRPTGARTEAFFGQGTRLTVV.